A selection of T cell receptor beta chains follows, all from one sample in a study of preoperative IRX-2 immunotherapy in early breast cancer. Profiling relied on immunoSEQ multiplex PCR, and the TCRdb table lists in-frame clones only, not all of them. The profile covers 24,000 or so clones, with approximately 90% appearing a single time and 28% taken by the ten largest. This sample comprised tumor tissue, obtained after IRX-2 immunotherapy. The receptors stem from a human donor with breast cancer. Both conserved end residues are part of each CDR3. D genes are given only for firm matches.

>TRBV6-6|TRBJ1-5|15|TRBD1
TGTGCCAGCAGTTACTCACAGGGGGTCAATCAGCCCCAGCATTTT
CASSYSQGVNQPQHF
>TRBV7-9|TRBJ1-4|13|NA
TGTGCCAGCAGCTTGACGGGGGACGAAAAACTGTTTTTT
CASSLTGDEKLFF
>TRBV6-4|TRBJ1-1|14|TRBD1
TGTGCCAGCAGTGACCGACAGGGGGCTGGTGAAGCTTTCTTT
CASSDRQGAGEAFF
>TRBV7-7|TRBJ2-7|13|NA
TGTGCTAGCAGCTTGGGGGACTCCTACGAGCAGTACTTC
CASSLGDSYEQYF
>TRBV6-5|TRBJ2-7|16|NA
TGTGCCAGCAGTTACTCACGGGACCGATATACCTACGAGCAGTACTTC
CASSYSRDRYTYEQYF
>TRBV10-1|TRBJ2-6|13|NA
TGCGCCAGCAGTAGCGCTGGGGCCAACGTCCTGACTTTC
CASSSAGANVLTF
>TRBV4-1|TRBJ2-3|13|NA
TGCGCCAGCAGCCAAGGGGGGGTTGCCACGCAGTATTTT
CASSQGGVATQYF
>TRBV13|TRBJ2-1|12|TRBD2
TGTGCCAGCAGCTTCGGGGGGAATGAGCAGTTCTTC
CASSFGGNEQFF
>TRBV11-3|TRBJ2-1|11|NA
TGTGCCAGCAGCTTAGACAATGAGCAGTTCTTC
CASSLDNEQFF
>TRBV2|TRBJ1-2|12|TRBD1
TGTGCCAGCCAGGGGGGAAACTATGGCTACACCTTC
CASQGGNYGYTF
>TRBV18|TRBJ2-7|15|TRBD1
TGTGCCAGCTCAAGACAGGGGAGATCCCTCTACGAGCAGTACTTC
CASSRQGRSLYEQYF